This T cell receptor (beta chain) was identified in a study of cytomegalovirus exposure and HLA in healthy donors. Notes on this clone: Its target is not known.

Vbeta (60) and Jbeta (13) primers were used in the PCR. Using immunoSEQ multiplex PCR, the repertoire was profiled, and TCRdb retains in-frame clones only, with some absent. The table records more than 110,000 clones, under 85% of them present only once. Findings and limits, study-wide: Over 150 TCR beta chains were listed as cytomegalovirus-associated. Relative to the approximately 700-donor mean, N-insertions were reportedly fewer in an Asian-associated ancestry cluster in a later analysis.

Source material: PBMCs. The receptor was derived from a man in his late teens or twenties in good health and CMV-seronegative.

CDR3 sequence reads: CAIRRAGSTYEQYF. The CDR3 coding sequence is TGTGCCATCCGGAGAGCCGGAAGCACCTACGAGCAGTACTTC. The chain combines TRBV10-3 with TRBJ2-7; D is unclear. The CDR3 is 14 residues long. CDR1 is ENHRY and CDR2 is SYGVKD in the germline V gene. The V end lost 8 bases, the J end lost 2 bases, and 16 bases lay between the germline ends.